A single sample is the source of the 4 T cell receptor beta chains below, sequenced in a study of T cell responses to AZD1222 COVID-19 vaccine. Here immunoSEQ multiplex PCR was the method, and the copy in TCRdb shows in-frame clones only, minus some. The table records approximately 77,000 clones, roughly 90% of them present only once. The material sequenced was peripheral blood, taken 28 days after the second AZD1222 dose. Receptors originate from an adult who received the AZD1222 COVID-19 vaccine.

The chain links TRBV3-1 (or the pseudogene TRBV3-2) to TRBJ2-7; a weak D match, TRBD2 (6 bases). CDR3 size: 16 residues. With 4 bases removed from V and 2 bases from J, the gap between germline ends came to 18 bases. Germline CDR1 LGHDT, CDR2 YNNKEL (reference sequence). DNA of the CDR3: TGTGCCAGCAGCCCACTGGAGGCGGGAAGCCCCTACGAGCAGTACTTC. This gives the protein CASSPLEAGSPYEQYF.

The genes are TRBV28 and TRBJ1-2, with a possible D match to TRBD1 (5 bases). The CDR3 is made up of 13 amino acids. V gave up 8 bases and J gave up 1 base, with 11 bases separating them. CDR1 MDHEN and CDR2 SYDVKM come from the germline V gene. In DNA, the CDR3 is TGTGCCAGCCGGACCGGGGGTAACTATGGCTACACCTTC. It encodes CASRTGGNYGYTF.

The chain combines TRBV6-2 or TRBV6-3 with TRBJ2-2, with D unresolved. With 6 bases removed from V and 0 bases from J, the gap between germline ends came to 8 bases. The CDR3 has 14 residues. From germline, CDR1 is MNHEY and CDR2 SVGEGT. CDR3 region: CASSHPPNTGELFF. CDR3 sequence (DNA): TGTGCCAGCAGCCACCCACCGAACACCGGGGAGCTGTTTTTT.

There are a few counts of this clone. This CDR3 is CSATLGPEQYF. CDR3 bases: TGCAGTGCGACGCTGGGACCCGAGCAGTACTTC. The chain employs TRBV20-1 and TRBJ2-7; D tentatively fits TRBD1 or TRBD2 (5 bases each). V was shortened by 6 bases and J by 6 bases, with 12 bases between the two germline ends. In germline, CDR1 is DFQATT, CDR2 SNEGSKA (reference sequence). The CDR3 sequence is 11 residues long.